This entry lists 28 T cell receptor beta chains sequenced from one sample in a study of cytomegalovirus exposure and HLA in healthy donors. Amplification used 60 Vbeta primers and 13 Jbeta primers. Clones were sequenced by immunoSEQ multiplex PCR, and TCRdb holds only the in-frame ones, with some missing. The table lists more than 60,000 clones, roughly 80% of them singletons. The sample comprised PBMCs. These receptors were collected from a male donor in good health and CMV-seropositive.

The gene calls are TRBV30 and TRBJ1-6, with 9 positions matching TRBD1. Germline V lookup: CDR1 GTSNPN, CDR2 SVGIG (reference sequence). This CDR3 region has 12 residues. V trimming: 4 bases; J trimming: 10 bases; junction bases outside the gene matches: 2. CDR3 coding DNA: TGTGCCTGGAAACAGGGGGCATCACCCCTCCACTTT. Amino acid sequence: CAWKQGASPLHF.

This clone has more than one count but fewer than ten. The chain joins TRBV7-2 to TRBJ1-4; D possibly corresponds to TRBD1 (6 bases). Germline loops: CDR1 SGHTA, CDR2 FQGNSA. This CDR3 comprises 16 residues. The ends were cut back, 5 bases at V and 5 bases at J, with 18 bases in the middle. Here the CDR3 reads CASSPNRRGTNEKLFF. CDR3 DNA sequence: TGTGCCAGCAGCCCAAACCGCAGGGGAACCAATGAAAAACTGTTTTTT.

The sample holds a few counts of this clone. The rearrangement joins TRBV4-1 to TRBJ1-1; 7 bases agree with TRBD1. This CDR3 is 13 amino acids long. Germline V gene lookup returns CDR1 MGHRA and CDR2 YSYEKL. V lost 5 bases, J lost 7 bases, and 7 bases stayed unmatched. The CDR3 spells CASSLRQGGEAFF. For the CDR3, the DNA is TGCGCCAGCAGCTTGCGACAGGGCGGTGAAGCTTTCTTT.

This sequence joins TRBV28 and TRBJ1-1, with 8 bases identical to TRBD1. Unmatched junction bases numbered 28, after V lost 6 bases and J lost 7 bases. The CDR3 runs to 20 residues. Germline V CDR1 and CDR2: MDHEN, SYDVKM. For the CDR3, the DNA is TGTGCCAGCAGCTCACACACCCGATTGACAGGGGACGCGGCTTGGGGTGAAGCTTTCTTT. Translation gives CASSSHTRLTGDAAWGEAFF.

The CDR3 DNA is TGTGCCAGTACACAGTTATCGGGGACTGAAGCTTTCTTT. Translating gives CASTQLSGTEAFF. The rearrangement joins TRBV19 to TRBJ1-1; D unclear. Germline assignment: CDR1 LNHDA and CDR2 SQIVND (reference sequence). The CDR3 is 13 amino acids. V was cut by 7 bases and J by 5 bases, with 14 bases left in between.

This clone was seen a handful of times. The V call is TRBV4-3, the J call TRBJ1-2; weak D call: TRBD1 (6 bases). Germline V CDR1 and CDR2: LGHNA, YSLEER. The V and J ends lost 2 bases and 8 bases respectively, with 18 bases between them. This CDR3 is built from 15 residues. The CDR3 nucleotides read TGCGCCAGCAGCCAAACTCGTACAGGGCCGGGAGGCTACACCTTC. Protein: CASSQTRTGPGGYTF.

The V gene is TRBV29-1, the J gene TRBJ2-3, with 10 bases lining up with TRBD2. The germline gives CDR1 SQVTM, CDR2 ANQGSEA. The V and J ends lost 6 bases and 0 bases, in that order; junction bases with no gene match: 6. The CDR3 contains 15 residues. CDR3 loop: CSVISGGISTDTQYF. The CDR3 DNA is TGCAGCGTGATTAGCGGGGGGATTAGCACAGATACGCAGTATTTT.

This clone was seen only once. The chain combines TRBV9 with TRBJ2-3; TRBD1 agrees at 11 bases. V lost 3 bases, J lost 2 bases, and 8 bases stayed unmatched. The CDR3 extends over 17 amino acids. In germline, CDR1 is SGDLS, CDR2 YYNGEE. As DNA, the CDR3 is TGTGCCAGCAGCGCACGGACAGGGGGCGCATCCACAGATACGCAGTATTTT. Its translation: CASSARTGGASTDTQYF.

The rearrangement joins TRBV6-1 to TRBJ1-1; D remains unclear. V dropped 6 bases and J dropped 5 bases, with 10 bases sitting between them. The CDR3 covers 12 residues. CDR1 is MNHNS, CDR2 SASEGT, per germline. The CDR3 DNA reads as TGTGCCAGCAGGGCTAGGCGAACTGAAGCTTTCTTT. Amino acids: CASRARRTEAFF.

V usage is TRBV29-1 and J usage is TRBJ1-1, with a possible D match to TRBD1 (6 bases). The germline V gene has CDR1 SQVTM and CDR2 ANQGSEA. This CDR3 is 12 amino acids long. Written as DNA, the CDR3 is TGCCGAGCTGGACAGACGAACACTGAAGCTTTCTTT. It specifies CRAGQTNTEAFF.

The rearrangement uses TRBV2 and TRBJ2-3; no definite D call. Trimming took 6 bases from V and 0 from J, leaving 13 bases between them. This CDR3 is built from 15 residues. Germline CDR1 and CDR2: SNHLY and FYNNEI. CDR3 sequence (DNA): TGTGCCAGCAGCGCGAAAATAACTAGCACAGATACGCAGTATTTT. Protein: CASSAKITSTDTQYF. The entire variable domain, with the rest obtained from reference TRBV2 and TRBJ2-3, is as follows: EPEVTQTPSHQVTQMGQEVILRCVPISNHLYFYWYRQILGQKVEFLVSFYNNEISEKSEIFDDQFSVERPDGSNFTLKIRSTKLEDSAMYFCASSAKITSTDTQYFGPGTRLTVL.

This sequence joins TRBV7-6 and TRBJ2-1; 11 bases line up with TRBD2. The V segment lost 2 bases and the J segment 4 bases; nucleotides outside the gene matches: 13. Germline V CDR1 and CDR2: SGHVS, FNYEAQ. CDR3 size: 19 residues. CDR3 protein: CASSLSSLAGGPRYNEQFF. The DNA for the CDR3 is TGTGCCAGCAGCTTATCTTCGCTAGCGGGGGGTCCCAGGTACAATGAGCAGTTCTTC.

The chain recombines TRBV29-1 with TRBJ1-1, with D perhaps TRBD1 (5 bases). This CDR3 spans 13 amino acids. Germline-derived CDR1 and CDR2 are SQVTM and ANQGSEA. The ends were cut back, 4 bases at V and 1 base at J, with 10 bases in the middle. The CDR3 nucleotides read TGCAGCGTTGTAATTACAGGGAACACTGAAGCTTTCTTT. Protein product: CSVVITGNTEAFF.

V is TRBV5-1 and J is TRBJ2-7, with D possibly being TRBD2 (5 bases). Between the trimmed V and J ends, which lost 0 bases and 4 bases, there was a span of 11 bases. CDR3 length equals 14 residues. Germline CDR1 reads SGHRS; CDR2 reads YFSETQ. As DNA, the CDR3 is TGCGCCAGCAGCTTGGGCGGCGGGCCTTACGAGCAGTACTTC. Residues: CASSLGGGPYEQYF.

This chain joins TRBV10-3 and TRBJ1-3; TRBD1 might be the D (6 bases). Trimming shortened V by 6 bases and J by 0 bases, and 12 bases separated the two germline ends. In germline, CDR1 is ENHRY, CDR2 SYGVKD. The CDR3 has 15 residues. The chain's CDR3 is CAIRTGTTSGNTIYF. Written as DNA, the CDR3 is TGTGCCATCAGGACAGGTACAACCTCTGGAAACACCATATATTTT.

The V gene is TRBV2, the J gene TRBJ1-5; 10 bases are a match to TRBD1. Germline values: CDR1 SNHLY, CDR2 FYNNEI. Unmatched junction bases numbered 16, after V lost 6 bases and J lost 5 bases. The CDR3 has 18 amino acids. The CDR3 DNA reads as TGTGCCAGCAGCCACACGCCGACAGGGGGCGAGTTGTATCAGCCCCAGCATTTT. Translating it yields CASSHTPTGGELYQPQHF. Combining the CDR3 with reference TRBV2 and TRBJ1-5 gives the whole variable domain EPEVTQTPSHQVTQMGQEVILRCVPISNHLYFYWYRQILGQKVEFLVSFYNNEISEKSEIFDDQFSVERPDGSNFTLKIRSTKLEDSAMYFCASSHTPTGGELYQPQHFGDGTRLSIL.

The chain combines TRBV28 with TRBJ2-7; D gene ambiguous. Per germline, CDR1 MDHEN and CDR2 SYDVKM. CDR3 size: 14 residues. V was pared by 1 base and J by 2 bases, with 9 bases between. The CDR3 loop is CASSLLLKAYEQYF. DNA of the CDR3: TGTGCCAGCAGTTTATTACTAAAAGCCTACGAGCAGTACTTC.

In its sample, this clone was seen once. The CDR3 sequence: CAWRAPTRFLTDTQYF. CDR3 coding DNA: TGTGCCTGGAGGGCCCCGACTAGATTTCTCACAGATACGCAGTATTTT. The V gene is TRBV30, the J gene TRBJ2-3; D is perhaps TRBD2 (6 bases). Germline CDR1 is GTSNPN and CDR2 is SVGIG (reference sequence). V lost 3 bases and J 2 bases, leaving 18 bases between the germline ends. This CDR3 is 16 amino acids long.

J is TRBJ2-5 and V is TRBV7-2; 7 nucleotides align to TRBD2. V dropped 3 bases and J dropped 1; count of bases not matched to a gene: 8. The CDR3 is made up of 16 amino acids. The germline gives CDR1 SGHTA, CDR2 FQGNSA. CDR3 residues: CASSLGTGGGQETQYF. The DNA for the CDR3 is TGTGCCAGCAGCTTGGGGACCGGCGGGGGCCAAGAGACCCAGTACTTC.

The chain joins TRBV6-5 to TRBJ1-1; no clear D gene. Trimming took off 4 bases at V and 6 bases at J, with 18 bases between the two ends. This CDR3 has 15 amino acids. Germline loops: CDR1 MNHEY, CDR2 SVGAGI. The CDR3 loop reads CASSSGRGIPPEAFF. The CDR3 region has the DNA TGTGCCAGCAGTTCTGGACGGGGAATTCCCCCTGAAGCTTTCTTT.

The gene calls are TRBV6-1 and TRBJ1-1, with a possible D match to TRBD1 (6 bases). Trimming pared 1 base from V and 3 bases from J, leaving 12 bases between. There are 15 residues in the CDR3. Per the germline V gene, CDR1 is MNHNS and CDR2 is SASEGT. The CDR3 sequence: CASSEDKGVDTEAFF. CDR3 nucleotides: TGTGCCAGCAGTGAAGATAAGGGGGTTGACACTGAAGCTTTCTTT.

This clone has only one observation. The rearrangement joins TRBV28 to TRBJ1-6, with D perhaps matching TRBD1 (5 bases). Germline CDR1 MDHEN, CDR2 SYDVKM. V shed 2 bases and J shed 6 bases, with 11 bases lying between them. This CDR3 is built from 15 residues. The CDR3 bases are TGTGCCAGCAGTTTACTCAGGGACTCTAATTCACCCCTCCACTTT. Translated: CASSLLRDSNSPLHF.

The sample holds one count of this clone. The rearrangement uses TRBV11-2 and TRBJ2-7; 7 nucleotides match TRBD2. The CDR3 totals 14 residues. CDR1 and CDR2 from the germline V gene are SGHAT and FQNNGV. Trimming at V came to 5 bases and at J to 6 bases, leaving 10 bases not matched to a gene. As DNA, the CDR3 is TGTGCCAGCAGCCCGACTAGCCTCGCGAGCGAGCAGTACTTC. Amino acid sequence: CASSPTSLASEQYF.

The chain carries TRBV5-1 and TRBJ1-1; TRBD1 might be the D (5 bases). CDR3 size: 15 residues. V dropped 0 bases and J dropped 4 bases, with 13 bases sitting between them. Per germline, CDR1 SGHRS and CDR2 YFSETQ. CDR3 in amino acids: CASSLEVVGGTEAFF. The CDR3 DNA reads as TGCGCCAGCAGCTTGGAGGTGGTCGGGGGCACTGAAGCTTTCTTT.

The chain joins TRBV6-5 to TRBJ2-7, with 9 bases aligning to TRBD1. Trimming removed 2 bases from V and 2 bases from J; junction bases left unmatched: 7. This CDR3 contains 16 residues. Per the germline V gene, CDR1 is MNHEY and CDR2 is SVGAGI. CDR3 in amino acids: CASSYRIGQGTYEQYF. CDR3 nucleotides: TGTGCCAGCAGTTACAGAATAGGACAGGGGACCTACGAGCAGTACTTC.

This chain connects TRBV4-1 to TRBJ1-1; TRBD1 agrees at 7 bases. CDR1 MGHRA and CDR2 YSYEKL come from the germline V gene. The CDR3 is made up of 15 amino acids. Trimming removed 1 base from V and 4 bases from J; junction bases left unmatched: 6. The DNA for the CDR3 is TGCGCCAGCAGCCAAGGGAACAGGGGCAGCACTGAAGCTTTCTTT. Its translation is CASSQGNRGSTEAFF.

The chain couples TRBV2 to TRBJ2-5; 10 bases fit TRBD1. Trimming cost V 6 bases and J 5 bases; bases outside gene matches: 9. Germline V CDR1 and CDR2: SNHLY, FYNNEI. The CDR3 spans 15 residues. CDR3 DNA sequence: TGTGCCAGCAGCGCAAGACAGGGGGCGTTGGAGACCCAGTACTTC. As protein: CASSARQGALETQYF. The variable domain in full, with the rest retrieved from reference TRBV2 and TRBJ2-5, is EPEVTQTPSHQVTQMGQEVILRCVPISNHLYFYWYRQILGQKVEFLVSFYNNEISEKSEIFDDQFSVERPDGSNFTLKIRSTKLEDSAMYFCASSARQGALETQYFGPGTRLLVL.

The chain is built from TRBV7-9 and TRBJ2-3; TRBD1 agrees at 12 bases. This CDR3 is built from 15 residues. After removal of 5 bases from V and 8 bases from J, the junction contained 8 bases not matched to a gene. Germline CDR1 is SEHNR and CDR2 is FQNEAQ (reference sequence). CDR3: CASSPRDRGHRTQYF. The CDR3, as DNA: TGTGCCAGCAGCCCCCGGGACAGGGGGCATCGTACGCAGTATTTT.